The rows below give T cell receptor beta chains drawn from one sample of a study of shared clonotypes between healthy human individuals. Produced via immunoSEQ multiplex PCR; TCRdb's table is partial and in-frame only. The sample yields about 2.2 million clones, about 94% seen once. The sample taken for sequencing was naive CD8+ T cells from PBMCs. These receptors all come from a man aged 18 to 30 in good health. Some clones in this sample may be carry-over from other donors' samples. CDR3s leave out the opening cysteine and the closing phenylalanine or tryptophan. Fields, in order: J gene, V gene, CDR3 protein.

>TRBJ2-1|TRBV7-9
ASSLSAGAPDEQF
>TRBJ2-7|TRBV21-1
ASSWLAGAYEQY
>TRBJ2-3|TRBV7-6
ASSFFSATGSTDTQY
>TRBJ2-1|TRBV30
AWKEREGSYNEQF
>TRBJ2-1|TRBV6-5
ASSPTSGIYNEQF
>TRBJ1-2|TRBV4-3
ASSQRDRVPLGYT
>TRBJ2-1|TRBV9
ASSPGGSGLYNEQF
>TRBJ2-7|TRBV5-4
ASSSEYEQY
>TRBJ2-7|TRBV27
ASSLSRTSGTYEQY
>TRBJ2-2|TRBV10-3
AIRGTGENTGELF
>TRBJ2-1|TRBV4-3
ASSQEWDGLNEQF
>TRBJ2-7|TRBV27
ASRGGTTSGHEQY
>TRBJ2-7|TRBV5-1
ASSLGYSHGSYEQY
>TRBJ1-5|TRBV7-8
ASSLASRDYYSNQPQH
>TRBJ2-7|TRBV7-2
ASSFTPPGLGSSYEQY
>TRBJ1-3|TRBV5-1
ASSKARNSGNTIY
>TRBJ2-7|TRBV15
ATSRGQGPYEQY
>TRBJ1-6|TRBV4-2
ASSQEVDSPLH
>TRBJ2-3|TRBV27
ASMGTPSWGLDTQY
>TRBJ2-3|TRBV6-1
ASSELASTSTDTQY
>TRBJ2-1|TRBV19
AASGQTYNEQF
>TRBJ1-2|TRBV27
ASSARTAPSYGYT
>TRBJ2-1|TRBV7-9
ASSLSGEGYNEQF
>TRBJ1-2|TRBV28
ASSLSDSYGYT
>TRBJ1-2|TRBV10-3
AISESKTGAFNYGYT
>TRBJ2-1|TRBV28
ASTIFPHRYNEQF
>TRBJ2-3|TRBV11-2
ASSLVWGTSTDTQY
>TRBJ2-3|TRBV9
ASTEGASTDTQY
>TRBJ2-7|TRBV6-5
ASSYRALTGPYEQY
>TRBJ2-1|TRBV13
ASSPSGRVDNEQF
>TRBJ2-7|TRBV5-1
ASSPKSDREQY
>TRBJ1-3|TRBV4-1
ASSQVFAGQGAGNTIY
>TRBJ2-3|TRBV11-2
ASSTREGASGTDTQY
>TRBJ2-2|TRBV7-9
ASRLGVAGELF
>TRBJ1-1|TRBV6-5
ASSFGQGARTEAF
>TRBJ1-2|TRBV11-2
ASSLALSYT
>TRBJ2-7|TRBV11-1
ASSLRDATSYEQY
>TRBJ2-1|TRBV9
ASSSGVAYNEQF
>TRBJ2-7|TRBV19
ASSMRLAGAYEQY
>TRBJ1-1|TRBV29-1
SVPGQGASAF
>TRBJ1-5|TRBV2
ASSGSGVSNQPQH
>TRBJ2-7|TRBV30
AWQLARYEQY
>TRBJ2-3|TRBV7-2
ASSYPVRVRDTQY
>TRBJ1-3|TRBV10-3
AIVAPGPAHRSGNTIY
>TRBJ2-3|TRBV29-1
SVAEFTTDTQY
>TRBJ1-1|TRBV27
ASSFNMQVAF
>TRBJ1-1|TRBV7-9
ASSAPGGNTEAF
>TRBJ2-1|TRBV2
ASSEALDKF
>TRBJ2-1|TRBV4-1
ASKLESVSYGLTPQGHEQF
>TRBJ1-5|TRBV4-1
ASSQFWGLNSNQPQH
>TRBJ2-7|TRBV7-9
ASSLASVEDGRVSYEQY
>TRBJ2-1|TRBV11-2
ASSWGTGLFYNEQF
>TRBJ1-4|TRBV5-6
ASSHHSGGLVEKLF
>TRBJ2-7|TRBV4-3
ASSRGTGAYEQY
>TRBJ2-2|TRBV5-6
ASSSKIRVTGELF